This T cell receptor (beta chain) was sequenced in a study of blood T cell repertoires in COVID-19. Here immunoSEQ multiplex PCR was the method, and the copy in TCRdb shows in-frame clones only, minus some. Among around 160,000 clones listed, over 90% were seen once. V trimming: 0 bases; J trimming: 10 bases; junction bases outside the gene matches: 16. The CDR3 covers 19 residues. Per the germline V gene, CDR1 is KGHSH and CDR2 is LQKENI. The material sequenced was peripheral blood. The receptor was derived from a woman aged 60 to 75 with COVID-19, enrolled during active disease. The genes are TRBV18 and TRBJ2-1; 12 positions match TRBD1. The CDR3: CASSPPSFYTGQGALEQFF. The CDR3 bases are TGTGCCAGCTCACCACCTTCTTTTTACACGGGACAGGGGGCCCTGGAGCAGTTCTTC.